These 12 T cell receptor beta chains originate from one sample sequenced in a study of CD8+ T cells in alopecia areata. Following RNA extraction, reverse transcription yielded cDNA that acted as the sequencing template. Profiled with immunoSEQ multiplex PCR; TCRdb holds only in-frame clones, not every one. Of 200,000 or so clones in the sample, 58% were seen once. The treatment is: oral pan-JAK inhibitor, 5-10 mg twice daily. The specimen comprised CD4+ T cells sorted from blood, sampled at week 24, from a patient treated with tofacitinib. The receptors derive from a human donor with alopecia areata.

The chain employs TRBV4-1 and TRBJ2-1; 10 nucleotides align to TRBD1. Germline CDR1 and CDR2: MGHRA and YSYEKL. The CDR3 loop spans 15 amino acids. The V gene end was trimmed by 3 bases and the J gene end by 8 bases; junction bases not matched to a gene: 7. Here the CDR3 DNA reads TGCGCCAGCAGCCAGCCGGGACAGGGGTCCCATGAGCAGTTCTTC. Translated: CASSQPGQGSHEQFF.

This clone was picked up a small number of times. The chain has TRBV5-6 and TRBJ1-1; D unresolved. Germline lookup yields CDR1 SGHDT and CDR2 YYEEEE. The CDR3 is made up of 13 amino acids. Trimming removed 3 bases from V and 1 base from J, with 7 bases in between. The CDR3 here is CASSSRGNTEAFF. DNA for the CDR3: TGTGCCAGCAGCTCGCGAGGGAACACTGAAGCTTTCTTT.

This rearrangement joins TRBV6-6 to TRBJ1-1; D gene ambiguous. Germline values: CDR1 MNHNY, CDR2 SVGAGI (reference sequence). V lost 4 bases and J 4 bases, leaving 10 bases between the germline ends. The CDR3 runs 13 residues. CDR3 loop: CASSSNVGTEAFF. The CDR3 DNA sequence: TGTGCCAGCAGTTCCAACGTAGGCACTGAAGCTTTCTTT.

The rearrangement joins TRBV6-6 to TRBJ2-2, with D unresolved. Per germline, CDR1 MNHNY and CDR2 SVGAGI (reference sequence). The CDR3 runs to 15 residues. V was pared by 1 base and J by 0 bases, with 6 bases between. DNA for the CDR3: TGTGCCAGCAGTTACTTCGACTCGAACACCGGGGAGCTGTTTTTT. As protein: CASSYFDSNTGELFF.

The chain uses TRBV5-1 and TRBJ2-7; 7 bases agree with TRBD2. The CDR3 consists of 14 residues. V lost 6 bases, J lost 3 bases, and 9 bases stayed unmatched. Germline V CDR1 and CDR2: SGHRS, YFSETQ. CDR3 region: CASTPGEGLYEQYF. DNA for the CDR3: TGCGCCAGCACCCCTGGGGAGGGGCTCTACGAGCAGTACTTC. Using reference TRBV5-1 and TRBJ2-7 for the parts outside the CDR3, the full variable domain is KAGVTQTPRYLIKTRGQQVTLSCSPISGHRSVSWYQQTPGQGLQFLFEYFSETQRNKGNFPGRFSGRQFSNSRSEMNVSTLELGDSALYLCASTPGEGLYEQYFGPGTRLTVT.

Only one count was recorded for this clone. The V gene is TRBV7-3, the J gene TRBJ2-7, with 10 nucleotides matching TRBD1. Germline CDR1 SGHTA, CDR2 FQGTGA. The CDR3 is made up of 16 amino acids. The V gene end was trimmed by 5 bases and the J gene end by 2 bases; junction bases not matched to a gene: 9. The CDR3 region has the DNA TGTGCCAGCAGCCCCCACGCGGGACAGGGGACCTACGAGCAGTACTTC. Protein product: CASSPHAGQGTYEQYF.

The chain combines TRBV30 with TRBJ2-1; D remains unclear. V lost 0 bases to trimming and J lost 8 bases, with 11 bases between them. Germline CDR1 and CDR2: GTSNPN and SVGIG (reference sequence). The CDR3 is 13 residues long. This CDR3 reads CAWSVLSAHEQFF. CDR3 DNA sequence: TGTGCCTGGAGTGTCCTCTCGGCCCATGAGCAGTTCTTC.

The genes are TRBV7-2 and TRBJ2-5; TRBD1 is a possible D gene (6 bases). The CDR3 loop spans 14 amino acids. Germline CDR1 reads SGHTA; CDR2 reads FQGNSA. Trimming shortened V by 5 bases and J by 9 bases, and 19 bases separated the two germline ends. The CDR3 loop reads CASSPWTATTAQYF. Here the CDR3 DNA reads TGTGCCAGCAGCCCCTGGACAGCTACGACGGCCCAGTACTTC.

The V call is TRBV19, the J call TRBJ1-2; D unresolved. This CDR3 contains 12 residues. CDR1 is LNHDA, CDR2 SQIVND, per germline (reference sequence). The V and J ends lost 7 bases and 6 bases respectively, with 12 bases between them. The CDR3 reads CASTRGIDGYTF. The DNA for the CDR3 is TGTGCCAGTACCCGGGGTATCGATGGCTACACCTTC. Filled out from reference TRBV19 and TRBJ1-2, the complete variable domain reads DGGITQSPKYLFRKEGQNVTLSCEQNLNHDAMYWYRQDPGQGLRLIYYSQIVNDFQKGDIAEGYSVSREKKESFPLTVTSAQKNPTAFYLCASTRGIDGYTFGSGTRLTVV.

The chain couples TRBV4-1 to TRBJ1-2; the match to TRBD1 covers 7 bases. Germline values: CDR1 MGHRA, CDR2 YSYEKL. The CDR3 has 16 amino acids. Trimming took 1 base from V and 8 from J; bases not matched to a gene: 13. Here the CDR3 reads CASSQGPGQDLLGYTF. CDR3 nucleotides: TGCGCCAGCAGCCAAGGCCCAGGACAGGACCTTTTGGGCTACACCTTC.

The chain couples TRBV2 to TRBJ2-1; D is uncertain. The CDR3 runs 15 residues. V lost 2 bases and J lost 9, with 17 bases in between. CDR1 is SNHLY and CDR2 is FYNNEI in the germline V gene. CDR3 bases: TGTGCCAGCAGTGAATTGAGAAGCACGGGTGGTGAGCAGTTCTTC. It is translated as CASSELRSTGGEQFF.

The gene calls are TRBV6-5 and TRBJ1-5; 7 bases map to TRBD1. Germline V gene sequence: CDR1 MNHEY, CDR2 SVGAGI. After removal of 6 bases from V and 1 base from J, the junction contained 3 bases not matched to a gene. The CDR3 length is 14 residues. CDR3 protein: CASSPQGSNQPQHF. CDR3 DNA sequence: TGTGCCAGCAGCCCACAGGGGAGCAATCAGCCCCAGCATTTT.